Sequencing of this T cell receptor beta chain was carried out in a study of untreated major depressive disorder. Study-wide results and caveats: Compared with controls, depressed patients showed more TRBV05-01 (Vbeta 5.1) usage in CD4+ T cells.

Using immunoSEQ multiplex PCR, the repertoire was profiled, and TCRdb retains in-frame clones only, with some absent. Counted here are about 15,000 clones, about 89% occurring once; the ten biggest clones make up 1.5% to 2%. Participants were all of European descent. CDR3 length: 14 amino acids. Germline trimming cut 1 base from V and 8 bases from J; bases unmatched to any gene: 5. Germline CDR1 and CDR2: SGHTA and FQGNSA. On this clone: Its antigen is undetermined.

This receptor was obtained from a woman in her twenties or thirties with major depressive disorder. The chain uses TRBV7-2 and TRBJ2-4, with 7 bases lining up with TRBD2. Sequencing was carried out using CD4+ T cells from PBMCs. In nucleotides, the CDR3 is TGTGCCAGCAGCTTAGGTAGGAGCGGGGACATTCAGTACTTC. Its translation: CASSLGRSGDIQYF. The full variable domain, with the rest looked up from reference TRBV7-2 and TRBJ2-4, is GAGVSQSPSNKVTEKGKDVELRCDPISGHTALYWYRQSLGQGLEFLIYFQGNSAPDKSGLPSDRFSAERTGGSVSTLTIQRTQQEDSAVYLCASSLGRSGDIQYFGAGTRLSVL.